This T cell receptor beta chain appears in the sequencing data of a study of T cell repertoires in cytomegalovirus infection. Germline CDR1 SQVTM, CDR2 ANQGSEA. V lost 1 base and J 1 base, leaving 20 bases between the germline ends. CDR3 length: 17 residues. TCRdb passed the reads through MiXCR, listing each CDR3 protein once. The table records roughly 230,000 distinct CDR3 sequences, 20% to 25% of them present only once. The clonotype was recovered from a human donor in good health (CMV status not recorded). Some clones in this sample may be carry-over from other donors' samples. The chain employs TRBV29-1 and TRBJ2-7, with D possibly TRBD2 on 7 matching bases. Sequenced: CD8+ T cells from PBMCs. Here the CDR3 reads CSVEGGGKTGESYEQYF. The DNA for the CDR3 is TGCAGCGTTGAAGGGGGAGGGAAGACAGGAGAATCCTACGAGCAGTACTTC.